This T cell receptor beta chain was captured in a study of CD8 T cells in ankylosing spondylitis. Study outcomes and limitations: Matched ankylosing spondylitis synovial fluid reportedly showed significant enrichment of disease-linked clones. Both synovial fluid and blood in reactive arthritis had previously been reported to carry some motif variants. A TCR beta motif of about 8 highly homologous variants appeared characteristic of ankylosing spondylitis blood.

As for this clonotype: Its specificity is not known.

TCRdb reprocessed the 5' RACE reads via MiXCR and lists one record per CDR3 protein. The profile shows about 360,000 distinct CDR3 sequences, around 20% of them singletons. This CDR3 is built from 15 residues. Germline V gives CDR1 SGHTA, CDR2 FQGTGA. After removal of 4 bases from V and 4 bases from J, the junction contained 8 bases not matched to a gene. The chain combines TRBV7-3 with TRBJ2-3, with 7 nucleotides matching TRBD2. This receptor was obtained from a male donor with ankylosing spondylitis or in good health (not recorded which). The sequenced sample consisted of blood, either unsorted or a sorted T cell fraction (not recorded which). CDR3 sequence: CASSSAGALADTQYF. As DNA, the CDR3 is TGTGCCAGCAGCTCCGCGGGAGCTTTGGCAGATACGCAGTATTTT.